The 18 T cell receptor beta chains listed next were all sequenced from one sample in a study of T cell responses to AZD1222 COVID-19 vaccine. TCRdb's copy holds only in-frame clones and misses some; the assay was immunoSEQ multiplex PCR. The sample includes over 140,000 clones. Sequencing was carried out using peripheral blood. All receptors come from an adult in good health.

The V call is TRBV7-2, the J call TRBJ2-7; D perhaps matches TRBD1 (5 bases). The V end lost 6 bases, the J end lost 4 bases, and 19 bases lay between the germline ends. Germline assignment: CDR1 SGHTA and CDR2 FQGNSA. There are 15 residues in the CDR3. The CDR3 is CASREQVFGAYEQYF. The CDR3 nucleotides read TGTGCCAGCAGGGAACAGGTTTTTGGGGCTTACGAGCAGTACTTC. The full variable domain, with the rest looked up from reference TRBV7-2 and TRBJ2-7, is GAGVSQSPSNKVTEKGKDVELRCDPISGHTALYWYRQSLGQGLEFLIYFQGNSAPDKSGLPSDRFSAERTGGSVSTLTIQRTQQEDSAVYLCASREQVFGAYEQYFGPGTRLTVT.

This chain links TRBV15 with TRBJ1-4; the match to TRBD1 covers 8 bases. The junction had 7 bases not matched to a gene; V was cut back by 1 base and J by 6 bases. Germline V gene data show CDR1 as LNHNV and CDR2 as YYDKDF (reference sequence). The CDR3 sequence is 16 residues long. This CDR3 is CATSRVSRTGYEKLFF. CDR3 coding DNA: TGTGCCACCAGCAGAGTGTCGCGGACAGGGTATGAAAAACTGTTTTTT.

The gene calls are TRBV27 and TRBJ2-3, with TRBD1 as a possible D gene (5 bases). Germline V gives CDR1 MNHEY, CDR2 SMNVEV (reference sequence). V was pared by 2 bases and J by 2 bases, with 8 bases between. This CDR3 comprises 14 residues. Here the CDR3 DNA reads TGTGCCAGCAGTTTACAGGGTCTCACAGATACGCAGTATTTT. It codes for CASSLQGLTDTQYF.

The CDR3 reads CASSPDTYNEQFF. CDR3 nucleotide sequence: TGTGCCAGCAGCCCCGACACCTACAATGAGCAGTTCTTC. This chain links TRBV7-9 with TRBJ2-1; D is unresolved. The V gene's germline CDR1 is SEHNR and CDR2 FQNEAQ (reference sequence). Trimming stripped 5 bases from V and 2 bases from J, with 7 bases between. The CDR3 is 13 residues long.

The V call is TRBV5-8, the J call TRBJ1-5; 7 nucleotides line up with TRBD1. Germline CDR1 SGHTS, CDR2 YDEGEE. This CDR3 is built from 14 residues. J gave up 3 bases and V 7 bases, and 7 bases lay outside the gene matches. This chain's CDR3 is CASGLTGPNQPQHF. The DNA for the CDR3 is TGTGCCAGCGGCCTGACAGGGCCCAATCAGCCCCAGCATTTT.

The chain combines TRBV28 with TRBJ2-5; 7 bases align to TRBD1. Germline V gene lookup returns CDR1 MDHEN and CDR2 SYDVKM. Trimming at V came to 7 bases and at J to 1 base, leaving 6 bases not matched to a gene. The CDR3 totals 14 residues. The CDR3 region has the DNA TGTGCCAGCATTCCCGACAGGGTCCAAGAGACCCAGTACTTC. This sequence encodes CASIPDRVQETQYF.

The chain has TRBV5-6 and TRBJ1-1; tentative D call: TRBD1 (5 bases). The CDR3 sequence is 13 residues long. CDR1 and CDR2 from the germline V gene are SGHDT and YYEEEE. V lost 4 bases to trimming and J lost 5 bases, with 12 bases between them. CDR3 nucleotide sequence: TGTGCCAGCAGCCCACCGGGGGGGACTGAAGCTTTCTTT. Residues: CASSPPGGTEAFF.

The DNA for the CDR3 is TGTGCCAGCCTACGGGGGGGACAAGAGACCCAGTACTTC. This encodes CASLRGGQETQYF. The chain links TRBV6-5 to TRBJ2-5, with 8 bases fitting TRBD2. Germline V gene data show CDR1 as MNHEY and CDR2 as SVGAGI. J lost 2 bases, V lost 8 bases, and 4 bases had no gene match. This CDR3 has 13 residues.

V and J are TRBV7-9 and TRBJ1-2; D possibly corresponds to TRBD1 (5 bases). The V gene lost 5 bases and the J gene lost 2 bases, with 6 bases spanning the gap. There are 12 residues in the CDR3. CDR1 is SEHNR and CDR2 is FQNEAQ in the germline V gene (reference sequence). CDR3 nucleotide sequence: TGTGCCAGCAGCCCAGGGAACTATGGCTACACCTTC. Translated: CASSPGNYGYTF. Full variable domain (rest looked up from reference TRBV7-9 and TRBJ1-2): DTGVSQNPRHKITKRGQNVTFRCDPISEHNRLYWYRQTLGQGPEFLTYFQNEAQLEKSRLLSDRFSAERPKGSFSTLEIQRTEQGDSAMYLCASSPGNYGYTFGSGTRLTVV.

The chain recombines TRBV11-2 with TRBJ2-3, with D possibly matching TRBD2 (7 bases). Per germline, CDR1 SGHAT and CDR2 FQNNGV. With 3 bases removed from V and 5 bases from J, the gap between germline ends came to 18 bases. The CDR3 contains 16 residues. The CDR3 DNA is TGTGCCAGCAGCTTGGGTTCGGCGGGGGCCCTAGATACGCAGTATTTT. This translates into CASSLGSAGALDTQYF.

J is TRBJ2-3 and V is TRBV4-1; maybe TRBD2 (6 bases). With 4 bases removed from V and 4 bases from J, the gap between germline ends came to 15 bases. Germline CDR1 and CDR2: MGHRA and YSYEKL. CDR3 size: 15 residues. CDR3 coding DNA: TGCGCCAGCAGCCGCTCCGGGAGTGACCCAGATACGCAGTATTTT. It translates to CASSRSGSDPDTQYF.

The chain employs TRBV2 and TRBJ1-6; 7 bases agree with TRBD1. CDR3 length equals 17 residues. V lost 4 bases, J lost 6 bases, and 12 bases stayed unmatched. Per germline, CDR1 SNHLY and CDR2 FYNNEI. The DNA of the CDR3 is TGTGCCAGCAGTGCCGACAGGGTTGGTTCTGTTAATTCACCCCTCCACTTT. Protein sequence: CASSADRVGSVNSPLHF. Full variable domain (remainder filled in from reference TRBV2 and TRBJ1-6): EPEVTQTPSHQVTQMGQEVILRCVPISNHLYFYWYRQILGQKVEFLVSFYNNEISEKSEIFDDQFSVERPDGSNFTLKIRSTKLEDSAMYFCASSADRVGSVNSPLHFGNGTRLTVT.

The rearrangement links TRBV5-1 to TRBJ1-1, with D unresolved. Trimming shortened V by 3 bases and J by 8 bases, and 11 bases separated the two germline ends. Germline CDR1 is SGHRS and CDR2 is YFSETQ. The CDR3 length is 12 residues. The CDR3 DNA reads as TGCGCCAGCAGCTGGAGGGATGGCGAAGCTTTCTTT. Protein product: CASSWRDGEAFF.

The CDR3 sequence is CASSLLGQGASTEAFF. The DNA of the CDR3 is TGTGCCAGCAGTTTATTGGGACAGGGGGCCAGCACTGAAGCTTTCTTT. This chain uses TRBV27 with TRBJ1-1; TRBD1 aligns across 12 bases. Germline V CDR1 and CDR2: MNHEY, SMNVEV (reference sequence). With V trimmed by 1 base and J by 4 bases, 4 bases remained unmatched. The CDR3 runs to 16 residues.

The CDR3 DNA reads TGTGCCAGCTCCCAGACTAGCGGTCAAGAGACCCAGTACTTC. Amino acid sequence: CASSQTSGQETQYF. The chain joins TRBV18 to TRBJ2-5, with 9 bases matching TRBD2. The CDR3 sequence is 14 residues long. With 6 bases clipped from V and 2 bases from J, the junction kept 4 bases outside the gene matches. Germline loops: CDR1 KGHSH, CDR2 LQKENI.

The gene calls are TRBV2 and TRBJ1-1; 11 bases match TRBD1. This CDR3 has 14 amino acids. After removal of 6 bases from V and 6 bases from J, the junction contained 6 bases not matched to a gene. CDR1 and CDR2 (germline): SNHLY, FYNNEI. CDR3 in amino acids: CASRTGQGAAEAFF. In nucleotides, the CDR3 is TGTGCCAGCAGAACAGGACAGGGGGCCGCTGAAGCTTTCTTT.

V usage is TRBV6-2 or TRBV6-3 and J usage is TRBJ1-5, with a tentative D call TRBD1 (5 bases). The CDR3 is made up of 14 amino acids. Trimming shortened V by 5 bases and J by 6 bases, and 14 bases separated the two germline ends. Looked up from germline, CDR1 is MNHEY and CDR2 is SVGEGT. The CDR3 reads CASSDGHNSQPQHF. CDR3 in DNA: TGTGCCAGCAGTGATGGACACAACAGTCAGCCCCAGCATTTT.

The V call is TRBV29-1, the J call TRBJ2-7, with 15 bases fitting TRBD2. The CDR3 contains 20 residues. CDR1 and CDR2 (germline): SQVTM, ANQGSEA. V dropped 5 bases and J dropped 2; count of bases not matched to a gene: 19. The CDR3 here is CSVSDLDDAWTSGGAYEQYF. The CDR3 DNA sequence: TGCAGCGTTTCCGACCTGGATGATGCCTGGACTAGCGGGGGGGCCTACGAGCAGTACTTC.